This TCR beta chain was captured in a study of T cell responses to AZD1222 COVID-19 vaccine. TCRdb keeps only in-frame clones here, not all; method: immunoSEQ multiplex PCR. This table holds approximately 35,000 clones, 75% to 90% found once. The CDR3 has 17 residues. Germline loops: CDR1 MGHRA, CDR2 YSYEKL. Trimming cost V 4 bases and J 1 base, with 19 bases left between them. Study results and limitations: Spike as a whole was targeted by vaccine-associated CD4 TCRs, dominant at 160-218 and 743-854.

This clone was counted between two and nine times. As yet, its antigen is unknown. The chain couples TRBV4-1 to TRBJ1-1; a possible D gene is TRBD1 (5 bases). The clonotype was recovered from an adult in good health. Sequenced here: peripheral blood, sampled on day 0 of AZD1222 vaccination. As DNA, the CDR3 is TGCGCCAGCAGCCGAGAAGGATACAGGCCGCAGAACACTGAAGCTTTCTTT. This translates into CASSREGYRPQNTEAFF.